These T cell receptor beta chains were read from a single sample in a study of T cells in Graves' hyperthyroidism and ophthalmopathy. TCRdb ran MiXCR on the multiplex PCR reads and lists one entry per CDR3 protein. The profile shows about 640,000 distinct CDR3 sequences, roughly 46% of them singletons. The sample comprised peripheral blood or thyroid tissue (not recorded which). All receptors come from an adult man with Graves' disease, either hyperthyroidism or ophthalmopathy (not recorded which). Each CDR3 is given without its conserved first and last residue. Fields, in order: J gene, V gene, clone size, CDR3 protein. Rows give clone size only sometimes, using once, few, many, or a class for an expanded clone.

>TRBJ2-7|TRBV2|-
ASSFFGEQY
>TRBJ2-7|TRBV20-1|once
SAREGRGEQY
>TRBJ1-5|TRBV29-1|once
SVEQGAETQH
>TRBJ1-6|TRBV18|-
ASSRRTGSENSPLH
>TRBJ1-2|TRBV25-1|many
ASTREGTIGYT
>TRBJ1-4|TRBV5-1|few
ASSLGQGTREKLF
>TRBJ1-2|TRBV15|-
ATSPRDSYGYT
>TRBJ1-5|TRBV24-1|-
ATSRGTVYSNQPQH
>TRBJ1-1|TRBV29-1|many
SVDPGAGGTEAF
>TRBJ2-6|TRBV7-9|many
ASSSQAGANVLT
>TRBJ1-1|TRBV2|many
ASSEPNTEAF
>TRBJ2-7|TRBV7-9|-
ASSLDRGWDYEQY
>TRBJ1-6|TRBV5-1|-
ASSISGNSPLH
>TRBJ1-2|TRBV2|-
ASSEALGTAYGYT
>TRBJ2-7|TRBV6-6|-
ASSYSKLAGSYEQY
>TRBJ1-1|TRBV29-1|few
SVDEGTEAF
>TRBJ1-3|TRBV19|-
AWSSGTFGNTIY
>TRBJ1-1|TRBV19|-
ASTIHLGGNTEAF
>TRBJ1-6|TRBV6-1|once
ASSEKQVGKFNSPLH
>TRBJ2-5|TRBV5-1|-
ASSLTGQRQETQY
>TRBJ1-6|TRBV7-9|many
ASSFPDTLGPLH
>TRBJ1-4|TRBV14|-
ASSQALDRGREKLF
>TRBJ1-4|TRBV20-1|few
SAGDVGAGNEKLF
>TRBJ2-7|TRBV7-7|many
ASSPLFLGEQY
>TRBJ1-2|TRBV25-1|-
ASSAPGQQGLGYGYT